These 15 T cell receptor beta chains share one sample of origin, sequenced in a study of T cells after yellow fever vaccination. In TCRdb, the 5' RACE reads were re-called with MiXCR into one record per CDR3 protein. The table has some 250,000 distinct CDR3 sequences, around 3.5% seen once. Sequenced material: PBMCs, taken 15 days after the yellow fever booster vaccination. The receptors were sampled from a man younger than 35 who received the YFV17D yellow fever vaccine.

At least ten counts were recorded for this clonotype. Germline and junction disagree at one end, which may indicate a read error. The chain couples TRBV15 to TRBJ2-5; D ambiguous. Germline CDR1 and CDR2: LNHNV and YYDKDF (reference sequence). The CDR3 has 12 residues. Written as DNA, the CDR3 is TGTGCCACCAGCTCGGGCCCGATTATAATAGACTTC. Protein product: CATSSGPIIIDF.

The table lists this clonotype with many counts. The rearrangement links TRBV6-2 or TRBV6-3 to TRBJ1-6; D is ambiguous. V was pared by 2 bases and J by 10 bases, with 18 bases between. The CDR3 has 16 amino acids. Germline V gene data show CDR1 as MNHEY and CDR2 as SVGEGT. The CDR3 coding sequence is TGTGCCAGCAGTTACGTTACGGGGAGGGTCGAATCACCCCTCCACTTT. It codes for CASSYVTGRVESPLHF.

At least ten counts were recorded for this clonotype. The rearrangement uses TRBV5-1 and TRBJ1-3; 8 bases are a match to TRBD1. Germline V gives CDR1 SGHRS, CDR2 YFSETQ. The V gene end was trimmed by 0 bases and the J gene end by 0 bases; junction bases not matched to a gene: 2. The CDR3 extends over 16 amino acids. The CDR3 is CASSLVGQVSGNTIYF. The CDR3 DNA sequence: TGCGCCAGCAGCTTGGTGGGACAGGTCTCTGGAAACACCATATATTTT.

This clonotype was seen ten or more times. The V call is TRBV7-2, the J call TRBJ2-3; 11 nucleotides agree with TRBD2. Germline values: CDR1 SGHTA, CDR2 FQGNSA. This CDR3 is built from 17 residues. J gave up 1 base and V 5 bases, and 8 bases lay outside the gene matches. CDR3 loop: CASSRSGGAGGTDTQYF. Written as DNA, the CDR3 is TGTGCCAGCAGCCGTAGCGGGGGGGCCGGGGGCACAGATACGCAGTATTTT.

This clonotype was observed many times. The chain is built from TRBV11-2 and TRBJ1-4, with D possibly TRBD1 on 6 matching bases. The V end was cut by 7 bases, the J end by 2 bases, with 14 bases between. Germline CDR1 reads SGHAT; CDR2 reads FQNNGV. The CDR3 extends over 15 amino acids. CDR3 DNA sequence: TGTGCCAGCATCCATTCGGGGGCCACTAATGAAAAACTGTTTTTT. This translates into CASIHSGATNEKLFF.

This clonotype has ten or more counts. The chain uses TRBV20-1 and TRBJ2-3; 9 nucleotides match TRBD1. Germline V gives CDR1 DFQATT, CDR2 SNEGSKA (reference sequence). The CDR3 extends over 15 amino acids. V lost 6 bases to trimming and J lost 1 base; unmatched junction nucleotides: 8. CDR3 DNA: TGCAGTGCCGTCGCGGACAGGGGCGGCACAGATACGCAGTATTTT. Its protein is CSAVADRGGTDTQYF.

This clonotype was seen repeatedly, ten times or more. This chain links TRBV5-1 with TRBJ1-1, with D unclear. This CDR3 has 15 residues. Per germline, CDR1 SGHRS and CDR2 YFSETQ. V was cut by 1 base and J by 4 bases, with 14 bases left in between. CDR3 sequence reads: CASSLHLGLGTEAFF. The CDR3 coding sequence is TGCGCCAGCAGCTTGCACCTGGGCCTGGGCACTGAAGCTTTCTTT.

This chain links TRBV2 with TRBJ2-3; 15 nucleotides line up with TRBD2. CDR1 and CDR2 (germline): SNHLY, FYNNEI. V lost 8 bases to trimming and J lost 4 bases; unmatched junction nucleotides: 4. This CDR3 has 15 amino acids. The CDR3 here is CASSGLAGGSDTQYF. The CDR3 DNA reads TGTGCCAGCTCGGGACTAGCGGGGGGTTCAGATACGCAGTATTTT.

This clonotype was seen repeatedly, ten times or more. The chain couples TRBV20-1 to TRBJ2-1; D might be TRBD2 (5 bases). CDR1 DFQATT and CDR2 SNEGSKA come from the germline V gene (reference sequence). The CDR3 sequence is 16 residues long. V was clipped by 2 bases and J by 0 bases, with 14 bases between them. CDR3 sequence reads: CSARPLSAHSYNEQFF. The DNA for the CDR3 is TGCAGTGCTAGACCCCTTAGCGCGCACTCCTACAATGAGCAGTTCTTC.

This clonotype has a handful of counts. The rearrangement joins TRBV3-1 to TRBJ2-2; D possibly corresponds to TRBD1 (6 bases). The V gene's germline CDR1 is LGHDT and CDR2 YNNKEL (reference sequence). CDR3 size: 14 residues. V shed 3 bases and J shed 3 bases, with 8 bases lying between them. Here the CDR3 reads CASSHAGDTGELFF. CDR3 DNA: TGTGCCAGCAGCCACGCAGGGGACACCGGGGAGCTGTTTTTT.

This clonotype has at least ten counts. The chain combines TRBV5-1 with TRBJ1-2; TRBD1 might be the D (5 bases). The germline gives CDR1 SGHRS, CDR2 YFSETQ. CDR3 length: 14 residues. V dropped 0 bases and J dropped 2 bases, with 8 bases sitting between them. In DNA form, the CDR3 reads TGCGCCAGCAGCTTGGCGGGGGACAACTATGGCTACACCTTC. Encoded protein: CASSLAGDNYGYTF.

This clonotype appeared many times. The chain links TRBV9 to TRBJ1-1; D is ambiguous. The germline gives CDR1 SGDLS, CDR2 YYNGEE. The V end was cut by 2 bases, the J end by 4 bases, with 15 bases between. This CDR3 has 15 amino acids. The CDR3 nucleotides are TGTGCCAGCAGCGTGGCCTCTGATTTGAGCACTGAAGCTTTCTTT. Residues: CASSVASDLSTEAFF. Complete variable domain (other parts from reference TRBV9 and TRBJ1-1): DSGVTQTPKHLITATGQRVTLRCSPRSGDLSVYWYQQSLDQGLQFLIQYYNGEERAKGNILERFSAQQFPDLHSELNLSSLELGDSALYFCASSVASDLSTEAFFGQGTRLTVV.

This clonotype was detected ten times or more. This chain uses TRBV29-1 with TRBJ1-1; D perhaps matches TRBD1 (5 bases). CDR3 length: 14 residues. V dropped 1 base and J dropped 2 bases, with 11 bases sitting between them. Germline CDR1 is SQVTM and CDR2 is ANQGSEA. The CDR3 DNA sequence: TGCAGCGTTGAAGTGGGGCTGGGAAACACTGAAGCTTTCTTT. It encodes CSVEVGLGNTEAFF.

This clonotype was detected ten times or more. The chain carries TRBV20-1 and TRBJ2-1; D unresolved. Trimming left V 3 bases short and J 12 bases short, with 18 bases between. The CDR3 covers 13 residues. Germline values: CDR1 DFQATT, CDR2 SNEGSKA (reference sequence). The CDR3 spells CSASPSGKVRQFF. The CDR3 nucleotides are TGCAGTGCTAGCCCCTCTGGAAAGGTACGGCAGTTCTTC.

The chain recombines TRBV4-2 with TRBJ2-1; TRBD1 aligns across 12 bases. The CDR3 spans 16 residues. Germline V gene sequence: CDR1 LGHNA, CDR2 YNFKEQ. The V segment lost 2 bases and the J segment 7 bases; nucleotides outside the gene matches: 6. The DNA of the CDR3 is TGTGCCAGCAGCCAACCGGGACAGGGGGCTATGAATGAGCAGTTCTTC. Translation gives CASSQPGQGAMNEQFF.